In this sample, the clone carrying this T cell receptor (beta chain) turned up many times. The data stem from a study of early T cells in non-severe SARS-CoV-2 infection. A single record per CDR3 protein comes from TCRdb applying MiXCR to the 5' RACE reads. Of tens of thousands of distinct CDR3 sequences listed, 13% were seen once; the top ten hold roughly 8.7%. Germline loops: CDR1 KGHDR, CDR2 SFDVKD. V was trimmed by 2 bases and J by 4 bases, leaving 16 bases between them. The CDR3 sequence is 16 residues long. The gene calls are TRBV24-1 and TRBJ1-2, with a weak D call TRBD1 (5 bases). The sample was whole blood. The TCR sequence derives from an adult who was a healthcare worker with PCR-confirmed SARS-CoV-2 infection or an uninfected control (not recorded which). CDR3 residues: CATSDWGTQGSYGYTF. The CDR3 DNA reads TGTGCCACCAGTGATTGGGGGACCCAAGGATCCTATGGCTACACCTTC.